This TCR beta chain was sequenced during a study of blood T cell repertoires in COVID-19. Study context: The origin of the acute and convalescent COVID-19 samples was the United States, Italy and Spain. T cells, B-cell-depleted T cells, or PBMCs provided the cDNA or gDNA that served as material.

This clone was detected once. Authors' methods: How many nucleated cells were present was estimated from reference gene primer amplification. Measured with immunoSEQ multiplex PCR; TCRdb has only the in-frame clones, and not every one. V, J and clone size derive from that table, while D and trimming were established from the DNA sequence. The data contain approximately 330,000 clones, roughly 88% of them singletons. The germline V gene encodes CDR1 ENHRY and CDR2 SYGVKD. There are 14 residues in the CDR3. The V gene lost 7 bases and the J gene lost 7 bases, with 17 bases spanning the gap. This receptor was taken from a woman aged 45-65 years with active or convalescent COVID-19. The sequenced sample consisted of peripheral blood. J is TRBJ2-1 and V is TRBV10-3; D possibly corresponds to TRBD2 (6 bases). DNA for the CDR3: TGTGCCATCAAGGTGGGCGGGAAGGATAATGAGCAGTTCTTC. This gives the protein CAIKVGGKDNEQFF.